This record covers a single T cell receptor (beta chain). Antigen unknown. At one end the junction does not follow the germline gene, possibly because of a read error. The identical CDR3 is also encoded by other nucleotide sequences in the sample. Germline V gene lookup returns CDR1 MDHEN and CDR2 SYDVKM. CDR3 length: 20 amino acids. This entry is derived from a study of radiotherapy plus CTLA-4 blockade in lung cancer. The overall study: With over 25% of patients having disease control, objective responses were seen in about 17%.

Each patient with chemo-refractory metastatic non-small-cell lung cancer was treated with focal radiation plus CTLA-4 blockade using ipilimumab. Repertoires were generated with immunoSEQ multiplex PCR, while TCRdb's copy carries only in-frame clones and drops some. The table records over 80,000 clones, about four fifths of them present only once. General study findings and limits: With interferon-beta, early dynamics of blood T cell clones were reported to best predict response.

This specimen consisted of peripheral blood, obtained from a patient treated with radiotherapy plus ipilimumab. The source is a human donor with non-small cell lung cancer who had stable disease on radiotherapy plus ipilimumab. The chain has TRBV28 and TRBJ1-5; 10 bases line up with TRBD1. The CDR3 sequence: CASRLSSGTGALPSNQPQHF. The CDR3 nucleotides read TGTGCCAGCAGATTATCCTCCGGGACAGGGGCTTTACCCTCCAATCAGCCCCAGCATTTT.